The source of this T cell receptor (beta chain) is a study of T cell repertoires in cytomegalovirus infection. Across the study: Matching HLA type, along with CMV infection, was indicated by public TCR beta signatures.

Overall study results and limits: Predominance within the ex vivo response was attributable to HLA-C-restricted CMV-specific TCR beta clonotypes.

Details on this clonotype: The antigen is undetermined.

TCRdb re-called the reads with MiXCR, one entry per CDR3 protein. The data contain about 600,000 distinct CDR3 sequences, 20% to 25% of them singletons. Trimming took off 3 bases at V and 2 bases at J, with 14 bases between the two ends. CDR1 and CDR2 from the germline V gene are DFQATT and SNEGSKA (reference sequence). This CDR3 region has 14 residues. The sequence derives from a human donor in good health (CMV status not recorded). Some clones in this sample may be carry-over from other donors' samples. The sample comprised CD8+ T cells from PBMCs. The chain is built from TRBV20-1 and TRBJ2-7, with no clear D. CDR3 bases: TGCAGTGCTAGGGCCCCCTGGGATCCCTACGAGCAGTACTTC. Amino acids: CSARAPWDPYEQYF.